This T cell receptor beta chain was recorded in a study of blood T cells in healthy people across ages. Study context: Capture by template switching was about one barcoded beta molecule per two T cells.

The CDR3 is made up of 13 amino acids. Germline lookup yields CDR1 DFQATT and CDR2 SNEGSKA (reference sequence). The ends were cut back, 0 bases at V and 6 bases at J, with 10 bases in the middle. Using a J-beta primer mix together with a sample-barcoded 5' primer, a second PCR was run for roughly 7 to 12 cycles. Using its own MiXCR run on the 5' RACE reads, TCRdb lists one record per CDR3 protein. Counted here are hundreds of thousands of distinct CDR3 sequences, roughly 41% occurring once; the ten biggest clones make up about 30%. This clonotype turned up a few times. Sequencing was done on a sample of blood. The chain joins TRBV20-1 to TRBJ2-3, with D possibly TRBD2 on 5 matching bases. This receptor was obtained from an elderly man in good health. The CDR3 reads CSARDPRGDTQYF. CDR3 coding DNA: TGCAGTGCTAGAGATCCGCGAGGGGATACGCAGTATTTT.